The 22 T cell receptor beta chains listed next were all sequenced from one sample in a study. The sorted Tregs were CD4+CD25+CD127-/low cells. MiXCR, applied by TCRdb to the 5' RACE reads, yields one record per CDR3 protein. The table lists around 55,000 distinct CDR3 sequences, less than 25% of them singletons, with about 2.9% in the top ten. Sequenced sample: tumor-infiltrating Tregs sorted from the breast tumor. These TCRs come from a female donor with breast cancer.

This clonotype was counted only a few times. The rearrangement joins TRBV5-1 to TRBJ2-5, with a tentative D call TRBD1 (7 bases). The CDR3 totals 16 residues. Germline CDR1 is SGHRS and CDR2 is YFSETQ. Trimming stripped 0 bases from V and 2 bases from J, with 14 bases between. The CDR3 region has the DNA TGCGCCAGCAGCTTGGTGCCAGGGGGGATTCAAGAGACCCAGTACTTC. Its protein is CASSLVPGGIQETQYF.

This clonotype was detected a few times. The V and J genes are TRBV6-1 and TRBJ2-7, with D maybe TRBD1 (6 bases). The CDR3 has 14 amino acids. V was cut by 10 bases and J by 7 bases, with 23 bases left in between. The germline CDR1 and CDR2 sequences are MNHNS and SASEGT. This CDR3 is CATIFRDTLGEQYF. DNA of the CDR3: TGTGCCACCATATTCCGGGACACTTTAGGGGAGCAGTACTTC.

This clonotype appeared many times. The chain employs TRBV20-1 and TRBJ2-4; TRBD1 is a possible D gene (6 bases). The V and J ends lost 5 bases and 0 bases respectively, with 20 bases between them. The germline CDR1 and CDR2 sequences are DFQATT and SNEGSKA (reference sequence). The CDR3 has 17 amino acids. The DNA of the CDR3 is TGCAGTGCTGGGGAAACGAGGGGGATACTAGCCAAAAACATTCAGTACTTC. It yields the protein CSAGETRGILAKNIQYF.

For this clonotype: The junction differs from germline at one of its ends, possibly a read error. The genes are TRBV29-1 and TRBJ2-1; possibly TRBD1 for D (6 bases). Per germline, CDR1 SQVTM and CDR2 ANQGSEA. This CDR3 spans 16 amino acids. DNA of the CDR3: TGCAGCGCTGAAGATCCTCCCACGGCAGGGGACAATGAGCAGTTCTTC. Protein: CSAEDPPTAGDNEQFF.

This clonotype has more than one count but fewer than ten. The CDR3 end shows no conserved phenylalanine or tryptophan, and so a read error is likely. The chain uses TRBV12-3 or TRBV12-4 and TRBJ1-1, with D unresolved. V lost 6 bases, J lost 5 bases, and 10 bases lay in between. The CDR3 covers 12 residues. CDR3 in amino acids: CASSRMGTEAFC. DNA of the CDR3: TGTGCCAGCAGCCGGATGGGAACTGAAGCTTTCTGT.

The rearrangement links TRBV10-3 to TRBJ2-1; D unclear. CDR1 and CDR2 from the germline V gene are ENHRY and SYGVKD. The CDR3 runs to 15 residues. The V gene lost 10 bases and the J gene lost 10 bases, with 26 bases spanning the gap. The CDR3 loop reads CATTSSELPRREQFF. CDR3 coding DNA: TGTGCCACAACCTCCTCCGAGCTCCCAAGGCGCGAGCAGTTCTTC.

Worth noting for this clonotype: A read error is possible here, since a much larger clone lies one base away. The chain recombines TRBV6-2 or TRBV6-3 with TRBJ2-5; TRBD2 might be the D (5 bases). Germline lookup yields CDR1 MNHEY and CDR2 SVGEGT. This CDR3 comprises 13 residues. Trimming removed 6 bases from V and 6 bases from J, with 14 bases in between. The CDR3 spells CASRRDPRKTQYF. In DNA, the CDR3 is TGTGCCAGCAGACGGGATCCTCGGAAGACCCAGTACTTC.

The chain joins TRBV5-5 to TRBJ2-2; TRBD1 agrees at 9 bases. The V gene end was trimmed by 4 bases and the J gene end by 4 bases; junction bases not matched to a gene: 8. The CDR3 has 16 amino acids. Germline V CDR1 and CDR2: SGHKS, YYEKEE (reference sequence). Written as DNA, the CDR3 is TGTGCCAGCAGCCCCGGGACAGGGCGCAGCACCGGGGAGCTGTTTTTT. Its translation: CASSPGTGRSTGELFF.

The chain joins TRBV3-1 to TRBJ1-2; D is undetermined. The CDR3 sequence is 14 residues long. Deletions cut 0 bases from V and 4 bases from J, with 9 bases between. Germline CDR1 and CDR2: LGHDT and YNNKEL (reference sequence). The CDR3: CASSQDRGGYGYTF. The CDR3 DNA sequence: TGTGCCAGCAGCCAAGATCGAGGAGGCTATGGCTACACCTTC.

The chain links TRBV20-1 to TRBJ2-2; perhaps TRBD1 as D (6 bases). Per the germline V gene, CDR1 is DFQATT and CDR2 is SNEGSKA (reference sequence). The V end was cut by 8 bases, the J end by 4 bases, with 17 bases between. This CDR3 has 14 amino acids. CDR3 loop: CSSAAGDGTGELFF. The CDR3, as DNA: TGCAGTTCGGCGGCAGGGGATGGCACCGGGGAGCTGTTTTTT.

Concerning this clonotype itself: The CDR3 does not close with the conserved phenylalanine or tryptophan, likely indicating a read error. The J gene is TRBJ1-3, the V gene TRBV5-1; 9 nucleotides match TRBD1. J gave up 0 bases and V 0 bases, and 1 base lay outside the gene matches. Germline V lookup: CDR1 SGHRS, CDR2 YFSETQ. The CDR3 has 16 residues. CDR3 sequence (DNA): TGCGCCAGCAGCTTGGGGGACAGGGCCTCTGGAAACACCATATATCTT. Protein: CASSLGDRASGNTIYL.

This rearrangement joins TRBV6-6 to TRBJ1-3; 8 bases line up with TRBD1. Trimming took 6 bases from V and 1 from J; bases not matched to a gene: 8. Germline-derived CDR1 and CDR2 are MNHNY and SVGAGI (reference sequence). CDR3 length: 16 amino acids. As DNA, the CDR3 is TGTGCCAGCAGCTCCCCGCAGGGGGCATCTGGAAACACCATATATTTT. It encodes CASSSPQGASGNTIYF.

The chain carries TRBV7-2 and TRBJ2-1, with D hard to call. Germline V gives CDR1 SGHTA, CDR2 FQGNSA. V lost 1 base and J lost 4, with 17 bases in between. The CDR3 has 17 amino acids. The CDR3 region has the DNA TGTGCCAGCAGCTTAGACGGCTCCGTGAGAGAATACAATGAGCAGTTCTTC. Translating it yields CASSLDGSVREYNEQFF.

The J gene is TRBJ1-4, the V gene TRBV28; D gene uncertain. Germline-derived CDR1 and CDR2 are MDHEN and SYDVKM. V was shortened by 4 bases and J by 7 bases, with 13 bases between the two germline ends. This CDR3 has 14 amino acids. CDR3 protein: CASSSSAQTEKLFF. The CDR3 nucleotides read TGTGCCAGCAGTTCCTCAGCCCAGACTGAAAAACTGTTTTTT.

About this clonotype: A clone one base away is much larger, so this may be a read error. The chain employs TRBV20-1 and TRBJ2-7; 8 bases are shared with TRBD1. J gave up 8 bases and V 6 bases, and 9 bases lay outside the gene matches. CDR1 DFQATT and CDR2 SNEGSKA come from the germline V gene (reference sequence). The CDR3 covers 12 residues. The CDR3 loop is CSADRGAYKQYF. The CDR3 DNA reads TGCAGTGCCGACAGGGGAGCGTACAAGCAGTACTTC.

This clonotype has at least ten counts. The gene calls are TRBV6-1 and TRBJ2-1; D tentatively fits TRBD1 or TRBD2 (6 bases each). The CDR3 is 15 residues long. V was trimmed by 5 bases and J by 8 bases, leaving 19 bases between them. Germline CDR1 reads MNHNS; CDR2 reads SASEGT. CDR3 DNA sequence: TGTGCCAGCAGTTCGGAAACGGGGGCTTTCTATGAGCAGTTCTTC. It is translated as CASSSETGAFYEQFF.

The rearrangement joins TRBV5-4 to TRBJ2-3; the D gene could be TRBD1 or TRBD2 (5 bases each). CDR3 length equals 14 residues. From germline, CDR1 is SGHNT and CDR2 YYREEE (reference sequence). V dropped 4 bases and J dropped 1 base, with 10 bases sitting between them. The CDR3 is CASSTWDRTDTQYF. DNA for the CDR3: TGTGCCAGCAGCACGTGGGACCGCACAGATACGCAGTATTTT.

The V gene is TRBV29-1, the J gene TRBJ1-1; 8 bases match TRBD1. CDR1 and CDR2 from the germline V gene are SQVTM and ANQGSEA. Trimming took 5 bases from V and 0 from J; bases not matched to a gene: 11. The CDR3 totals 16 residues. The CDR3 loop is CSVSEGQVIMNTEAFF. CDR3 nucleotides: TGCAGCGTTTCGGAGGGACAGGTGATCATGAACACTGAAGCTTTCTTT.

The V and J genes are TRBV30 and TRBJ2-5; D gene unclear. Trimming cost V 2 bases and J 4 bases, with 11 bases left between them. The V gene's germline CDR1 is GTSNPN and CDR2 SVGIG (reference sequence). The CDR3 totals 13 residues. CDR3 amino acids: CAWSPSFRETQYF. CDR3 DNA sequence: TGTGCCTGGAGTCCTTCTTTCCGAGAGACCCAGTACTTC.

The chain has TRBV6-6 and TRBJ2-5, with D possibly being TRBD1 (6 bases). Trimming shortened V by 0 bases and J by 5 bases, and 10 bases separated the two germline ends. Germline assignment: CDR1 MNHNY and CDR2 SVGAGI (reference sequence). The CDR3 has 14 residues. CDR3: CASSYSTGWETQYF. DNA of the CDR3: TGTGCCAGCAGTTACTCGACAGGCTGGGAGACCCAGTACTTC.

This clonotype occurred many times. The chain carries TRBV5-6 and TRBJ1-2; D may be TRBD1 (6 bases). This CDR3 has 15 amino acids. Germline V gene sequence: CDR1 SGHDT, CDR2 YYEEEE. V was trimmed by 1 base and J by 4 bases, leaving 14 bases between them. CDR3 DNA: TGTGCCAGCAGCTTGAGAAAGGCCAGGGGCTATGGCTACACCTTC. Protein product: CASSLRKARGYGYTF.

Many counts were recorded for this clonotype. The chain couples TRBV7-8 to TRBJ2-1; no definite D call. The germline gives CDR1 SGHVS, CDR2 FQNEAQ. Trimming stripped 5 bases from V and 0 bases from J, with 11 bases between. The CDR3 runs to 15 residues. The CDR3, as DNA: TGTGCCAGCAGCGCCTACAAGAGCTCCTACAATGAGCAGTTCTTC. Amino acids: CASSAYKSSYNEQFF.